What follows describes a single TCR beta chain. There are many counts of this clonotype. No cognate antigen has been identified for it. No much larger clone exists at a distance of one base, and base qualities are not known. The data belong to a study of early T cells in non-severe SARS-CoV-2 infection (dated by TCRdb to about 2021). With regard to the full study: Bulk RNA from unsorted whole blood was used for TCR sequencing, so alpha and beta chains could not be paired. What the research found in general, with its limitations: VDJdb matching was skewed toward anti-spike CD8 responses and likely underestimated virus-specific expansions by missing private and CD4 specificities.

After removal of 6 bases from V and 1 base from J, the junction retains 2 bases not matched to a gene. Based on the germline V gene (reference sequence), the CDR1 and CDR2 sequences are LNHDA and SQIVND. The CDR3 numbers 14 residues from cysteine through phenylalanine. Only CDR3 DNA is held: 42 bases, read in frame from base 1. The study was a case-control design nested within a healthcare worker cohort in London, UK, with weekly nasopharyngeal swab PCR tests and blood sampling. Healthcare workers were recruited between 23 and 31 March 2020, during the week of the UK lockdown, and were followed weekly for up to roughly 16 weeks. The library was made by 5' RACE. These reads were obtained on a NextSeq 500. Unique molecular identifiers were attached to individual cDNA molecules in the TCR library protocol so that sequencing error and PCR bias could be corrected. Sequencing covered both TCR alpha and beta chains, and within each sample the abundances of alpha and beta sequences were tightly co-correlated. The study's own analysis went as follows. V gene, J gene and CDR3 annotation of TCR sequences was performed with Decombinator V4. TCRs were defined as expanded if a significant change between any two time points was detected under a Poisson model with p below 0.0001. TCR abundances were normalised to the total number of TCRs sequenced in each sample and reported as counts per million. TRAV1-2 paired with TRAJ12, TRAJ20 or TRAJ33 defined MAIT TCRs, while TRAV10 paired with TRAJ18 defined iNKT TCRs. VDJdb, accessed on 1 November 2021, was searched for TCRs annotated for CMV, EBV and SARS-CoV-2, and TCRs annotated for more than one antigen were excluded. The public reads were reprocessed in TCRdb via fastp at Q25 and MiXCR, keeping in-frame beta chains. Each entry is one CDR3 protein sequence, shown with its most common DNA and genes. What appears here as the V and J calls and clone size reflects TCRdb's work, not the paper's. Recorded for this sample are 25,000 to 35,000 distinct CDR3 sequences; under 5.5% of them occurred a single time. The biggest ten clones account for less than 6% of the sample.

The receptor comes from an adult who was a healthcare worker with PCR-confirmed SARS-CoV-2 infection or an uninfected control (not recorded which). This receptor chain uses TRBV19 and TRBJ1-2; 10 bases in between match TRBD1. The input for sequencing was whole blood, taken at baseline. The base sequence is TGTGCCAGTAGCGGACAGGGGGTTAACTATGGCTACACCTTC. Its protein reads: CASSGQGVNYGYTF.